Presented here are 32 T cell receptor beta chains from one specimen sequenced in a study of T cells in Graves' hyperthyroidism and ophthalmopathy (dated by TCRdb to between 2017 and 2020). Receptor amplification or capture employed multiplex PCR. TCRdb shows the sequencer as Illumina HiSeq 2000. Amplification of TCR beta CDR3 regions was carried out from RNA transcripts. The first round of RT-PCR for the TCR CDR3 was performed with the HTBI primer set and the Qiagen OneStep RT-PCR kit. TCRdb redid the processing of the public reads, applying fastp at Q25 and MiXCR, and retained in-frame beta chains. Every distinct CDR3 protein forms one entry, paired with its most common genes and DNA. This sample has 660,000 or so distinct CDR3 sequences in its table, and 40% to 55% of those were observed once. The top ten hold less than 9% of the sample. The sequenced material came from peripheral blood or thyroid tissue (not recorded which). The receptors here all came from an adult man with Graves' disease, either hyperthyroidism or ophthalmopathy (not recorded which).

The rearrangement joins TRBV7-2 to TRBJ1-2; a possible D gene is TRBD1 (6 bases). The CDR3 sequence is 11 residues long. The V gene lost 8 bases and the J gene lost 7 bases, with 11 bases spanning the gap. Per the germline V gene, CDR1 is SGHTA and CDR2 is FQGNSA. CDR3 sequence reads: CASRGRGGYTF. CDR3 nucleotide sequence: TGTGCCAGCCGGGGCAGGGGTGGCTACACCTTC.

The table lists this clonotype with a few counts. The rearrangement uses TRBV20-1 and TRBJ1-6; tentative D call: TRBD1 (5 bases). Germline CDR1 reads DFQATT; CDR2 reads SNEGSKA (reference sequence). The V gene lost 0 bases and the J gene lost 0 bases, with 15 bases spanning the gap. The length of the CDR3 is 18 residues. This CDR3 is CSARDRQGLGSYNSPLHF. CDR3 sequence (DNA): TGCAGTGCTAGAGATCGGCAGGGCTTGGGCTCCTATAATTCACCCCTCCACTTT.

Note on this clonotype: A much larger clone is a single base away; this may be a read error. The V and J genes are TRBV12-3 or TRBV12-4 and TRBJ1-5; 8 nucleotides match TRBD1. V lost 5 bases and J lost 9; bases outside the gene matches: 3. This CDR3 has 12 residues. CDR3 sequence: CASSGGTGPQHF. In DNA, the CDR3 is TGTGCCAGCAGTGGAGGGACAGGGCCCCAGCATTTT.

There are many counts of this clonotype. This chain connects TRBV7-9 to TRBJ2-5; 8 bases agree with TRBD1. Per the germline V gene, CDR1 is SEHNR and CDR2 is FQNEAQ (reference sequence). The CDR3 is 15 residues long. The V and J ends lost 5 bases and 5 bases, in that order; junction bases with no gene match: 10. CDR3 amino acids: CASSQDQGARETQYF. The CDR3 DNA sequence: TGTGCCAGCAGCCAAGATCAGGGGGCGAGGGAGACCCAGTACTTC.

The chain employs TRBV29-1 and TRBJ1-1; D is unclear. The CDR3 loop spans 12 amino acids. Trimming removed 8 bases at V and 5 bases at J, with 15 bases between. The germline V gene encodes CDR1 SQVTM and CDR2 ANQGSEA. CDR3 DNA: TGCAGCTTGGACCAATTGATAACTGAAGCTTTCTTT. Encoded protein: CSLDQLITEAFF.

CDR3 in DNA: TGCAGTGCTAGATCGGCGGGAGGTTTCTCCCCGTACGAGCAGTACTTC. Protein: CSARSAGGFSPYEQYF. The chain has TRBV20-1 and TRBJ2-7; 8 nucleotides align to TRBD2. Trimming removed 2 bases from V and 4 bases from J; junction bases left unmatched: 13. CDR1 and CDR2 from the germline V gene are DFQATT and SNEGSKA (reference sequence). The CDR3 extends over 16 amino acids.

This clonotype was counted only a few times. This chain joins TRBV6-5 and TRBJ2-5; TRBD2 aligns across 7 bases. This CDR3 contains 16 residues. V lost 0 bases, J lost 5 bases, and 9 bases stayed unmatched. Germline lookup yields CDR1 MNHEY and CDR2 SVGAGI. CDR3 DNA: TGTGCCAGCAGTTACTCCGGGGCGGGAGAGGAGGAGACCCAGTACTTC. Protein product: CASSYSGAGEEETQYF.

The V call is TRBV10-3, the J call TRBJ1-6; 7 bases match TRBD1. Germline values: CDR1 ENHRY, CDR2 SYGVKD. The CDR3 has 16 amino acids. J lost 5 bases, V lost 3 bases, and 7 bases had no gene match. CDR3 nucleotide sequence: TGTGCCATCAGTGACAGCCGACAGGGTAATAATTCACCCCTCCACTTT. This sequence encodes CAISDSRQGNNSPLHF.

The rearrangement joins TRBV19 to TRBJ1-1, with TRBD1 as a possible D gene (6 bases). Germline V gene lookup returns CDR1 LNHDA and CDR2 SQIVND (reference sequence). CDR3 length equals 14 residues. V dropped 5 bases and J dropped 6 bases, with 16 bases sitting between them. Here the CDR3 DNA reads TGTGCCAGTAGTGTAGGTTGGGAGGGGGCTGAAGCTTTCTTT. This codes for CASSVGWEGAEAFF.

This clonotype turned up a few times. This CDR3 reads CASSLGWGSLETQYF. The DNA of the CDR3 is TGTGCCAGCAGCTTAGGGTGGGGTTCCTTAGAGACCCAGTACTTC. The gene calls are TRBV7-2 and TRBJ2-5, with unresolved D. This CDR3 region has 15 residues. Germline V gene sequence: CDR1 SGHTA, CDR2 FQGNSA. The ends were cut back, 1 base at V and 4 bases at J, with 13 bases in the middle.

The V gene is TRBV29-1, the J gene TRBJ1-4, with a weak D call TRBD1 (5 bases). V lost 4 bases to trimming and J lost 7 bases, with 16 bases between them. Germline-derived CDR1 and CDR2 are SQVTM and ANQGSEA. This CDR3 region has 14 residues. CDR3 sequence: CSVVDGGMAEKLFF. DNA of the CDR3: TGCAGCGTTGTGGACGGGGGAATGGCTGAAAAACTGTTTTTT.

The chain recombines TRBV12-3 or TRBV12-4 with TRBJ1-2; no definite D call. Trimming left V 6 bases short and J 3 bases short, with 14 bases between. The CDR3 runs to 14 residues. The CDR3 DNA reads TGTGCCAGCAGCCAACTCTTCAATGACTATGGCTACACCTTC. It codes for CASSQLFNDYGYTF.

V usage is TRBV9 and J usage is TRBJ1-2, with a weak D call TRBD1 (6 bases). The CDR3 extends over 14 amino acids. Germline assignment: CDR1 SGDLS and CDR2 YYNGEE. V dropped 3 bases and J dropped 3 bases, with 12 bases sitting between them. The CDR3 here is CASSAPGQYYGYTF. As DNA, the CDR3 is TGTGCCAGCAGCGCACCCGGACAGTACTATGGCTACACCTTC.

The table lists this clonotype with a few counts. CDR3 in amino acids: CASSLAGTKGNYEQYF. The CDR3 coding sequence is TGTGCCAGCAGCTTAGCGGGGACGAAGGGGAACTACGAGCAGTACTTC. The chain recombines TRBV7-2 with TRBJ2-7, with D tentatively TRBD1 or TRBD2 (5 bases each). Per germline, CDR1 SGHTA and CDR2 FQGNSA. The CDR3 runs 16 residues. Trimming took 0 bases from V and 3 from J, leaving 15 bases between them.

This clonotype was found many times. This chain links TRBV7-9 with TRBJ1-5; D uncertain. CDR1 and CDR2 from the germline V gene are SEHNR and FQNEAQ (reference sequence). The CDR3 contains 13 residues. The ends were cut back, 4 bases at V and 7 bases at J, with 11 bases in the middle. The CDR3 DNA is TGTGCCAGCAGCTCGACTATGACCCAGCCCCAGCATTTT. Protein product: CASSSTMTQPQHF. Full variable domain (remainder filled in from reference TRBV7-9 and TRBJ1-5): DTGVSQNPRHKITKRGQNVTFRCDPISEHNRLYWYRQTLGQGPEFLTYFQNEAQLEKSRLLSDRFSAERPKGSFSTLEIQRTEQGDSAMYLCASSSTMTQPQHFGDGTRLSIL.

The chain carries TRBV10-3 and TRBJ1-2; a weak D match, TRBD1 (5 bases). Germline CDR1 ENHRY, CDR2 SYGVKD. The germline V and J ends were trimmed by 6 bases and 2 bases, with 16 bases remaining between them. CDR3 length: 15 residues. The chain's CDR3 is CAISLDTHQNYGYTF. The CDR3, as DNA: TGTGCCATCAGCTTGGACACTCATCAGAACTATGGCTACACCTTC.

On this clonotype: Germline is not matched at one junction end, which may reflect a read error. This chain connects TRBV14 to TRBJ2-5; no firm D call. The germline CDR1 and CDR2 sequences are SGHDN and FVKESK. This CDR3 spans 11 amino acids. The CDR3 here is CASRPRKTQYF. Here the CDR3 DNA reads TGTGCTAGCAGACCGAGGAAGACCCAGTACTTC.

At least ten counts were recorded for this clonotype. The J gene is TRBJ1-2, the V gene TRBV10-3; 7 bases match TRBD1. This CDR3 has 13 residues. The trim removed 4 bases at V and 2 bases at J, leaving 1 base unmatched. CDR1 ENHRY and CDR2 SYGVKD come from the germline V gene. CDR3 region: CAISAGQNYGYTF. CDR3 bases: TGTGCCATCAGTGCGGGACAGAACTATGGCTACACCTTC.

To note about this clonotype: Relative to the germline gene, one junction end is altered; a read error may explain this. The CDR3 region is CASSQDGGTAKTQYF. Here the CDR3 DNA reads TGCGCCAGCAGCCAAGATGGGGGGACAGCAAAGACCCAGTACTTC. This chain uses TRBV7-2 with TRBJ2-5; TRBD1 is a possible D gene (7 bases). CDR1 is SGHTA and CDR2 is FQGNSA in the germline V gene. The CDR3 is made up of 15 amino acids.

This sequence joins TRBV7-9 and TRBJ1-6; 8 nucleotides agree with TRBD1. V was pared by 4 bases and J by 3 bases, with 2 bases of the junction left unmatched. The CDR3 is 15 residues long. Germline V gives CDR1 SEHNR, CDR2 FQNEAQ (reference sequence). Here the CDR3 DNA reads TGTGCCAGCAGCTGGGACAGGCTCTATAATTCACCCCTCCACTTT. This codes for CASSWDRLYNSPLHF.

This clonotype was detected only a few times. J is TRBJ1-2 and V is TRBV7-9; TRBD1 matches at 7 bases. Germline CDR1 and CDR2: SEHNR and FQNEAQ (reference sequence). The CDR3 length is 13 residues. Germline trimming cut 3 bases from V and 6 bases from J; bases unmatched to any gene: 4. The CDR3 sequence: CASSLLGTDGYTF. The CDR3 DNA is TGTGCCAGCAGCTTGCTTGGGACAGATGGCTACACCTTC.

This clonotype was counted many times. The chain joins TRBV24-1 to TRBJ1-2, with a possible D match to TRBD1 (5 bases). V was cut by 3 bases and J by 3 bases, with 7 bases left in between. Germline CDR1 KGHDR, CDR2 SFDVKD. This CDR3 contains 13 residues. The CDR3 region is CATSDQGYYGYTF. The CDR3 coding sequence is TGTGCCACCAGTGATCAGGGTTACTATGGCTACACCTTC.

CDR3 DNA: TGCAGCGTTGATAGCGAGGCCAGGGCCGGTGGCTACACCTTC. It specifies CSVDSEARAGGYTF. V gene TRBV29-1 combines with J gene TRBJ1-2; possibly TRBD1 for D (5 bases). Germline V gene sequence: CDR1 SQVTM, CDR2 ANQGSEA. Trimming pared 3 bases from V and 7 bases from J, leaving 18 bases between. The CDR3 spans 14 residues.

This sequence joins TRBV29-1 and TRBJ1-2; TRBD1 aligns across 8 bases. J gave up 4 bases and V 7 bases, and 8 bases lay outside the gene matches. The germline gives CDR1 SQVTM, CDR2 ANQGSEA. The CDR3 is made up of 13 amino acids. CDR3 sequence: CSEVTGVSYGYTF. The DNA of the CDR3 is TGCAGCGAGGTGACAGGGGTGAGCTATGGCTACACCTTC.

DNA of the CDR3: TGTGCCAGCAGCCAAGGGGCGTTCGGGACAGGGGGCACTCAGCCCCAGCATTTT. The encoded protein is CASSQGAFGTGGTQPQHF. The J gene is TRBJ1-5, the V gene TRBV11-1, with 12 bases fitting TRBD1. Trimming took 5 bases from V and 6 from J; bases not matched to a gene: 14. This CDR3 contains 18 residues. Germline V gene lookup returns CDR1 SGHAT and CDR2 FQDESV (reference sequence).

The table lists this clonotype with a few counts. A much larger clone lies one base from this, so it may be a read error. The rearrangement uses TRBV7-9 and TRBJ2-5, with 7 bases fitting TRBD2. This CDR3 has 13 residues. V trimming: 6 bases; J trimming: 1 base; junction bases outside the gene matches: 2. CDR1 is SEHNR and CDR2 is FQNEAQ in the germline V gene (reference sequence). CDR3 DNA: TGTGCCAGCAGGGCTAGCGGCCAAGAGACCCAGTACTTC. Translation gives CASRASGQETQYF.

The gene calls are TRBV20-1 and TRBJ2-7, with D perhaps matching TRBD1 (6 bases). CDR1 is DFQATT, CDR2 SNEGSKA, per germline (reference sequence). The length of the CDR3 is 16 residues. Trimming cost V 6 bases and J 6 bases, with 27 bases left between them. Written as DNA, the CDR3 is TGCAGTGCCATCCGCACAGGGAGTTGGATCTTGGGCGAGCAGTACTTC. Protein product: CSAIRTGSWILGEQYF.

The rearrangement joins TRBV12-3 or TRBV12-4 to TRBJ2-7; 8 bases map to TRBD1. J lost 3 bases, V lost 4 bases, and 11 bases had no gene match. CDR3 length equals 16 residues. This CDR3 reads CASSSFGQGLNYEQYF. CDR3 nucleotides: TGTGCCAGCAGTTCCTTTGGACAGGGATTAAACTACGAGCAGTACTTC.

This clonotype was recorded at least ten times. The V call is TRBV10-3, the J call TRBJ2-7; 12 nucleotides agree with TRBD2. V shed 8 bases and J 6 bases; nucleotides not matched to a gene: 5. Germline assignment: CDR1 ENHRY and CDR2 SYGVKD. The CDR3 has 13 amino acids. The CDR3 loop is CAIGLAGNSEQYF. As DNA, the CDR3 is TGTGCCATCGGACTAGCGGGAAACTCCGAGCAGTACTTC.

This clonotype was counted many times. The chain joins TRBV24-1 to TRBJ1-4; D unresolved. The germline V gene has CDR1 KGHDR and CDR2 SFDVKD. The CDR3 has 14 amino acids. V lost 2 bases and J 10 bases, leaving 13 bases between the germline ends. The CDR3 DNA is TGTGCCACCAGTGATTCTGTAGCGGATGGAAAACTGTTTTTT. Protein sequence: CATSDSVADGKLFF.

There are a few counts of this clonotype. The chain couples TRBV5-1 to TRBJ1-1; 7 bases agree with TRBD1. Germline CDR1 reads SGHRS; CDR2 reads YFSETQ. The CDR3 has 14 residues. Unmatched junction bases numbered 4, after V lost 5 bases and J lost 0 bases. CDR3 in DNA: TGCGCCAGCAGGAGGGACAGCGTGAACACTGAAGCTTTCTTT. As protein: CASRRDSVNTEAFF. Combining the CDR3 with reference TRBV5-1 and TRBJ1-1 gives the whole variable domain KAGVTQTPRYLIKTRGQQVTLSCSPISGHRSVSWYQQTPGQGLQFLFEYFSETQRNKGNFPGRFSGRQFSNSRSEMNVSTLELGDSALYLCASRRDSVNTEAFFGQGTRLTVV.

This clonotype was seen a handful of times. This sequence joins TRBV20-1 and TRBJ2-2; a possible D gene is TRBD1 (7 bases). The CDR3 length is 16 residues. The V end lost 0 bases, the J end lost 2 bases, and 13 bases lay between the germline ends. CDR1 DFQATT and CDR2 SNEGSKA come from the germline V gene (reference sequence). CDR3 DNA sequence: TGCAGTGCTAGAGATCTCCAGGGGGGAAACACCGGGGAGCTGTTTTTT. Residues: CSARDLQGGNTGELFF.